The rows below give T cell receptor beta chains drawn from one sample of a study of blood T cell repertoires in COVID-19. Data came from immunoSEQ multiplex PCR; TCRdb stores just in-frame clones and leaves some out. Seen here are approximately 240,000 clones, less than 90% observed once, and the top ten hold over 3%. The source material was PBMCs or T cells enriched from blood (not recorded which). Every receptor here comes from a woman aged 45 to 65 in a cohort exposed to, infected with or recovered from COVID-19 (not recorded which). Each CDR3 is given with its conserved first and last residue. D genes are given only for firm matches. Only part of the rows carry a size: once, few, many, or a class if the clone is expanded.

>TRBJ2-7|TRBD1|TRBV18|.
CASSHRDRGNEQYF
TGTGCCAGCTCACACCGGGACAGGGGTAACGAGCAGTACTTC
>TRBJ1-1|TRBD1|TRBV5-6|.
CASSSSGGGNTEAFF
TGTGCCAGCAGCTCCTCAGGGGGAGGTAACACTGAAGCTTTCTTT
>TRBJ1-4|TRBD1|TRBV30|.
CAWSPGTGGEGEKLFF
TGTGCCTGGAGTCCCGGGACAGGGGGCGAGGGTGAAAAACTGTTTTTT
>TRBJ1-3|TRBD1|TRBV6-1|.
CASSDQGAIGNTIYF
TGTGCCAGCAGTGACCAGGGGGCGATTGGAAACACCATATATTTT
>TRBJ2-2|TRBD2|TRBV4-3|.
CASSQGTSGGATGELFF
TGCGCCAGCAGCCAAGGGACTAGCGGGGGGGCGACCGGGGAGCTGTTTTTT
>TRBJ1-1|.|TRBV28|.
CASSYRVRNTEAFF
TGTGCCAGCAGTTACAGGGTGCGGAACACTGAAGCTTTCTTT
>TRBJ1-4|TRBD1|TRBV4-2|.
CASSQGWTGGDEKLFF
TGTGCCAGCAGCCAAGGGTGGACAGGGGGCGATGAAAAACTGTTTTTT
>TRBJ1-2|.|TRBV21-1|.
CASSKYDVPGDATGYTF
TGTGCCAGCAGCAAGTATGACGTCCCGGGGGACGCTACAGGCTACACCTTC
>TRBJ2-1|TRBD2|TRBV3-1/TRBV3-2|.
CASSPRRAGLYNEQFF
TGTGCCAGCAGCCCTCGCAGAGCGGGGCTCTACAATGAGCAGTTCTTC
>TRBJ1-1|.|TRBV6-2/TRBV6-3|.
CASSDDIHTEAFF
TGTGCCAGCAGTGACGACATTCACACTGAAGCTTTCTTT
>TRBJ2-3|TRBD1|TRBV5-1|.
CASSLVLTGGTDTQYF
TGCGCCAGCAGCTTGGTTCTGACAGGGGGCACAGATACGCAGTATTTT
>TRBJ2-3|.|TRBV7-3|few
CASSAPGATDTQYF
TGTGCCAGCAGCGCTCCAGGGGCGACAGATACGCAGTATTTT
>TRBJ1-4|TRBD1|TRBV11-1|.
CASSLHRGGEKLFF
TGTGCCAGCAGCTTACACAGGGGCGGGGAAAAACTGTTTTTT
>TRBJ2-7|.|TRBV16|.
CASSQSPTGYEQYF
TGTGCCAGCAGCCAATCTCCGACAGGTTACGAGCAGTACTTC
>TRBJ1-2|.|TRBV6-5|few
CASRALYGYTF
TGTGCCAGCAGGGCCCTCTATGGCTACACCTTC
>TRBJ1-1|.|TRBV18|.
CASSPHAGLTEAFF
TGTGCCAGCTCACCACATGCAGGTCTCACTGAAGCTTTCTTT
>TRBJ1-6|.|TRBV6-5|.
CASSYSYRQVNSPLHF
TGTGCCAGCAGTTACTCGTACAGACAGGTGAATTCACCCCTCCACTTT
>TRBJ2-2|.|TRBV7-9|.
CASSGRGITNTGELFF
TGTGCCAGCAGCGGCAGGGGAATAACGAACACCGGGGAGCTGTTTTTT
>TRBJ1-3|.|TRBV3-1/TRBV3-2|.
CASSQDQRNTIYF
TGTGCCAGCAGCCAAGACCAGCGGAACACCATATATTTT
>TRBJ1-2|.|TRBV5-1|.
CASSFSEGNYGYTF
TGCGCCAGCAGCTTTAGTGAGGGTAACTATGGCTACACCTTC
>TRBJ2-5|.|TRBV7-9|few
CASSPRDQTDKTQYF
TGTGCCAGCAGCCCGCGGGACCAAACGGATAAGACCCAGTACTTC
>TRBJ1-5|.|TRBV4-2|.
CASSQGTANQPQHF
TGTGCCAGCAGCCAAGGGACAGCTAATCAGCCCCAGCATTTT
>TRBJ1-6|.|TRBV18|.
CASSPNAAALSPLHF
TGTGCCAGCTCACCGAACGCTGCTGCACTTTCACCCCTCCACTTT
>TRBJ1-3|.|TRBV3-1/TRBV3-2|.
CASSQVGSHISGNTIYF
TGTGCCAGCAGCCAAGTGGGCAGTCACATCTCTGGAAACACCATATATTTT
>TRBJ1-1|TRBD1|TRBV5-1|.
CASSLDPGQGVIGTEAFF
TGCGCCAGCAGCTTGGACCCTGGACAGGGGGTGATCGGAACCGAAGCTTTCTTT
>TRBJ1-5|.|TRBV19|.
CASSIAGLAHRAQHF
TGTGCCAGTAGTATAGCGGGGTTGGCTCACCGTGCCCAGCATTTT
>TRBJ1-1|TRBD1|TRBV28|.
CASRRGQGAEAFF
TGTGCCAGCAGACGCGGACAGGGCGCTGAAGCTTTCTTT
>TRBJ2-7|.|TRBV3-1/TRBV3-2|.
CASSLLTGNYEQYF
TGTGCCAGCAGCCTTCTCACAGGGAACTACGAGCAGTACTTC
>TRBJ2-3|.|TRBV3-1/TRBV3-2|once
CASSQVLYQSRSTDTQYF
TGTGCCAGCAGCCAAGTATTGTATCAGTCTCGCAGCACAGATACGCAGTATTTT
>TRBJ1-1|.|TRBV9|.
CASSTQGRMNTEAFF
TGTGCCAGCAGCACACAGGGACGGATGAACACTGAAGCTTTCTTT
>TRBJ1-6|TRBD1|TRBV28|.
CASRTTGGTQTFAYNSPLHF
TGTGCCAGCAGGACGACAGGGGGCACTCAGACGTTCGCTTATAATTCACCCCTCCACTTT
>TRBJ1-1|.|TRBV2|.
CASTLEGEGTEAFF
TGTGCCAGCACCCTGGAAGGGGAAGGGACTGAAGCTTTCTTT
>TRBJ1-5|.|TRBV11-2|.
CASSQQGPNQPQHF
TGTGCCAGCAGTCAACAGGGACCTAATCAGCCCCAGCATTTT
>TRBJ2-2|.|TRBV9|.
CASSVDGSAGVGELFF
TGTGCCAGCAGCGTAGACGGGTCAGCAGGGGTCGGGGAGCTGTTTTTT
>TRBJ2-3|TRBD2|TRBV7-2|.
CASSPGDQIVAGYADTQYF
TGTGCCAGCAGCCCAGGGGACCAAATCGTAGCGGGGTACGCAGATACGCAGTATTTT
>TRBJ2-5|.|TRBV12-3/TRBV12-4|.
CASSLSTSETQYF
TGTGCCAGCAGTCTATCCACTTCAGAGACCCAGTACTTC
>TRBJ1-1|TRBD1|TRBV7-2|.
CASSLWQGADTEAFF
TGTGCCAGCAGCTTATGGCAGGGGGCCGACACTGAAGCTTTCTTT
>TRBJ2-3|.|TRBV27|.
CASSVRQGTDTQYF
TGTGCCAGCAGTGTAAGACAGGGCACAGATACGCAGTATTTT
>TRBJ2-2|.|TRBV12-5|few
CASGLVQGHTGELFF
TGTGCTAGTGGTTTGGTCCAGGGTCACACCGGGGAGCTGTTTTTT
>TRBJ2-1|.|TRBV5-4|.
CASSLGERREQFF
TGTGCCAGCAGCTTGGGGGAGCGACGAGAGCAGTTCTTC
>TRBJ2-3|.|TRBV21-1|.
CASSKGSRDNTDTQYF
TGTGCCAGCAGCAAAGGTAGCCGGGATAACACAGATACGCAGTATTTT
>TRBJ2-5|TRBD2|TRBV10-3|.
CAIKGGGSQETQYF
TGTGCCATCAAAGGCGGGGGAAGTCAAGAGACCCAGTACTTC